The rows below give T cell receptor beta chains drawn from one sample of a study of identical twins. TCRdb re-derived calls from the 5' RACE reads in MiXCR, one entry per CDR3 protein. The table lists approximately 670,000 distinct CDR3 sequences, over 5% of them singletons. Sequenced material: naive T cells sorted from blood. These receptors originate from a man between 18 and 35 years old in good health. Both conserved end residues are part of each CDR3. The D gene is left open where the match is weak. Clone size, where shown, is once, few, many, or a class for clones that have expanded.

cdr3_aa	cdr3_nt	v_call	clone_size	j_call	d_call
CAISESNLGRQQGTEAFF	TGTGCCATCAGTGAGTCGAATTTGGGTAGGCAGCAAGGCACTGAAGCTTTCTTT	TRBV10-3	few	TRBJ1-1	.
CASSLDFSPSTDTQYF	TGTGCCAGCAGTTTGGACTTTAGCCCTAGCACAGATACGCAGTATTTT	TRBV12-3/TRBV12-4	few	TRBJ2-3	.
CSVTPPRAVSYNEQFF	TGCAGCGTTACCCCTCCTCGGGCGGTTTCCTACAATGAGCAGTTCTTC	TRBV29-1	many	TRBJ2-1	.
CSAYTPPYSNQPQHF	TGCAGTGCTTATACCCCACCATATAGCAATCAGCCCCAGCATTTT	TRBV20-1	many	TRBJ1-5	.
CASSLRLATDTQYF	TGTGCCAGCAGTTTGCGGCTAGCAACAGATACGCAGTATTTT	TRBV12-3/TRBV12-4	many	TRBJ2-3	.
CASSLDQSKNIQYF	TGCGCCAGCAGCTTGGATCAGTCCAAAAACATTCAGTACTTC	TRBV5-1	.	TRBJ2-4	.
CASSKSGSTDTQYF	TGTGCCAGCAGTAAGAGCGGGAGCACAGATACGCAGTATTTT	TRBV28	many	TRBJ2-3	.
CASSPVAGGVNEQFF	TGTGCCAGCAGTCCGGTGGCGGGAGGGGTCAATGAGCAGTTCTTC	TRBV27	.	TRBJ2-1	TRBD2
CASRLESNEQFF	TGTGCCAGCCGGCTAGAGAGCAATGAGCAGTTCTTC	TRBV7-9	few	TRBJ2-1	.
CASSLDGLETQYF	TGCGCCAGCAGCTTGGACGGTTTAGAGACCCAGTACTTC	TRBV5-1	many	TRBJ2-5	.
CATYSTGELFF	TGTGCCACCTACAGTACCGGGGAGCTGTTTTTT	TRBV15	many	TRBJ2-2	.
CASSEQGESYEQYF	TGTGCCAGCAGCGAACAAGGGGAATCCTACGAGCAGTACTTC	TRBV12-3/TRBV12-4	.	TRBJ2-7	.
CASSQTTLAGAYNEQFF	TGTGCCAGCAGCCAGACCACACTAGCGGGAGCATACAATGAGCAGTTCTTC	TRBV4-2	few	TRBJ2-1	TRBD2
CASRNTGNTGELFF	TGTGCCAGCAGGAACACAGGGAACACCGGGGAGCTGTTTTTT	TRBV6-1	few	TRBJ2-2	.
CSAKAGGPTDTQYF	TGCAGTGCCAAGGCGGGAGGGCCCACAGATACGCAGTATTTT	TRBV20-1	many	TRBJ2-3	TRBD2
CAISSTGAGANVLTF	TGTGCCATCAGTTCGACAGGGGCTGGGGCCAACGTCCTGACTTTC	TRBV6-5	many	TRBJ2-6	TRBD1